The rows below give T cell receptor beta chains drawn from one sample of a study of OX40 agonist ivuxolimab in advanced cancers. Generated by immunoSEQ multiplex PCR, the TCRdb table keeps only in-frame clones and is missing some. The repertoire holds 15,000 to 20,000 clones, 70% to 90% seen once, with roughly 25% in the top ten. The source material was CD4+ or CD8+ T cells sorted from blood, sampled in a trial of the OX40 agonist ivuxolimab. The origin of the receptors is an adult with an advanced solid tumor such as melanoma, head and neck, liver or kidney cancer. Both conserved end residues are part of each CDR3. The D gene is left open where the match is weak. The size field is filled for only some rows; it gives once, few, many or a size class.

V	length	J	D	size	CDR3	DNA
TRBV7-6	16	TRBJ2-7	TRBD1	-	CASSPLTGTGLYEQYF	TGTGCCAGCAGTCCATTAACCGGGACAGGTCTCTACGAGCAGTACTTC
TRBV9	16	TRBJ2-3	TRBD2	-	CASSDTGGGGTDTQYF	TGTGCCAGCAGCGATACGGGAGGCGGGGGCACAGATACGCAGTATTTT
TRBV7-8	15	TRBJ1-1	-	-	CASSLRGAMVTEAFF	TGTGCCAGCAGCCTCCGGGGGGCGATGGTTACTGAAGCTTTCTTT
TRBV6-5	13	TRBJ1-2	-	once	CASSLDINYGYTF	TGTGCCAGCAGTCTCGACATTAACTATGGCTACACCTTC
TRBV28	14	TRBJ2-3	TRBD2	-	CASSSLAGADTQYF	TGTGCCAGCAGTTCTCTAGCGGGGGCAGATACGCAGTATTTT
TRBV28	16	TRBJ1-3	-	medium-sized	CASSLTLILSGNTIYF	TGTGCCAGCAGTTTAACCCTTATTCTCTCTGGAAACACCATATATTTT
TRBV27	13	TRBJ2-6	-	-	CASSLAGANVLTF	TGTGCCAGCAGTTTGGCTGGGGCCAACGTCCTGACTTTC
TRBV10-2	16	TRBJ2-5	-	-	CASSEPRGLGQETQYF	TGCGCCAGCAGTGAGCCCCGGGGGTTGGGCCAAGAGACCCAGTACTTC
TRBV27	10	TRBJ1-5	TRBD1	once	CASSPPGQNF	TGTGCCAGCAGTCCCCCGGGACAGAATTTT
TRBV18	15	TRBJ2-5	TRBD2	-	CASFGLAEPQETQYF	TGTGCCAGCTTTGGACTAGCGGAACCCCAAGAGACCCAGTACTTC
TRBV20-1	11	TRBJ1-1	-	-	CSARETVEAFF	TGCAGTGCTAGAGAGACAGTTGAAGCTTTCTTT
TRBV12-5	12	TRBJ2-5	-	-	CASGFGGETQYF	TGTGCTAGTGGTTTTGGGGGAGAGACCCAGTACTTC
TRBV7-7	17	TRBJ2-2	-	-	CASSLNLGRAGAGELFF	TGTGCCAGCAGCTTAAATCTCGGCAGGGCGGGTGCCGGGGAGCTGTTTTTT
TRBV6-1	16	TRBJ2-7	TRBD2	-	CASSEEDWGGYYEQYF	TGTGCCAGCAGTGAAGAGGATTGGGGGGGGTACTACGAGCAGTACTTC
TRBV5-1	13	TRBJ2-7	-	few	CASSLGINYEQYF	TGCGCCAGCAGCTTGGGAATCAACTACGAGCAGTACTTC
TRBV7-8	16	TRBJ1-2	-	-	CASSLDPDSPSRGYTF	TGTGCCAGCAGCTTAGACCCGGACAGCCCCTCGCGAGGCTACACCTTC
TRBV7-3	12	TRBJ1-1	TRBD1	-	CASSQGGTEAFF	TGTGCCAGCAGTCAGGGGGGCACTGAAGCTTTCTTT